A single sample is the source of the 15 T cell receptor beta chains below, sequenced in a study of T cells in Graves' hyperthyroidism and ophthalmopathy. Authors of the study amplified TCR beta CDR3 regions from RNA transcripts. HTBI primers were the set used in a first-round RT-PCR of the TCR CDR3. Using its own MiXCR run on the multiplex PCR reads, TCRdb lists one record per CDR3 protein. The sample has approximately 410,000 distinct CDR3 sequences; roughly 13% are singletons. Material for sequencing was blood. These receptors were taken from a woman younger than 35 with Graves' hyperthyroidism.

There are many counts of this clonotype. The J gene is TRBJ1-1, the V gene TRBV6-1; TRBD1 is a possible D gene (6 bases). This CDR3 is built from 13 residues. The V gene's germline CDR1 is MNHNS and CDR2 SASEGT. The germline V and J ends were trimmed by 8 bases and 0 bases, with 10 bases remaining between them. The CDR3 region has the DNA TGTGCCAGCGAGGGGGTTATGAACACTGAAGCTTTCTTT. It translates to CASEGVMNTEAFF.

In DNA form, the CDR3 reads TGTGCCAGCAGCTTAGTAGTCGGGACAGGGGGCACAGATACGCAGTATTTT. Protein sequence: CASSLVVGTGGTDTQYF. J is TRBJ2-3 and V is TRBV7-9, with 10 nucleotides matching TRBD1. Trimming cost V 1 base and J 1 base; bases outside gene matches: 5. This CDR3 spans 17 amino acids. CDR1 is SEHNR, CDR2 FQNEAQ, per germline (reference sequence).

This clonotype occurred many times. The chain carries TRBV6-1 and TRBJ1-2; D gene uncertain. CDR1 and CDR2 (germline): MNHNS, SASEGT. V was pared by 3 bases and J by 1 base, with 12 bases between. The CDR3 is 15 amino acids. CDR3 sequence reads: CASSDHPLVNYGYTF. In nucleotides, the CDR3 is TGTGCCAGCAGTGATCATCCCCTCGTTAACTATGGCTACACCTTC.

This clonotype was seen at least ten times. The rearrangement uses TRBV20-1 and TRBJ1-2; D uncertain. CDR1 and CDR2 (germline): DFQATT, SNEGSKA (reference sequence). The germline V and J ends were trimmed by 4 bases and 7 bases, with 10 bases remaining between them. The CDR3 spans 11 residues. This CDR3 is CSATREAGYTF. DNA of the CDR3: TGCAGTGCTACGAGGGAGGCTGGCTACACCTTC.

This chain links TRBV30 with TRBJ1-5, with D possibly being TRBD1 (5 bases). The germline CDR1 and CDR2 sequences are GTSNPN and SVGIG (reference sequence). The CDR3 extends over 15 amino acids. The V end was cut by 3 bases, the J end by 4 bases, with 16 bases between. CDR3 region: CAWRRSAGLNQPQHF. CDR3 DNA: TGTGCCTGGAGGAGGAGCGCAGGGTTAAATCAGCCCCAGCATTTT.

This rearrangement joins TRBV29-1 to TRBJ2-5; 9 bases are shared with TRBD2. Per the germline V gene, CDR1 is SQVTM and CDR2 is ANQGSEA. The CDR3 runs 13 residues. V was clipped by 4 bases and J by 7 bases; unmatched bases: 7. CDR3 in DNA: TGCAGCGTTGGAATGGGCGGGAGGGCGACCCAGTACTTC. This gives the protein CSVGMGGRATQYF. Complete variable domain (other parts from reference TRBV29-1 and TRBJ2-5): SAVISQKPSRDICQRGTSLTIQCQVDSQVTMMFWYRQQPGQSLTLIATANQGSEATYESGFVIDKFPISRPNLTFSTLTVSNMSPEDSSIYLCSVGMGGRATQYFGPGTRLLVL.

Many counts were recorded for this clonotype. The rearrangement links TRBV6-1 to TRBJ1-5; TRBD1 might be the D (6 bases). The CDR3 is made up of 14 amino acids. The germline V and J ends were trimmed by 1 base and 4 bases, with 8 bases remaining between them. CDR1 is MNHNS and CDR2 is SASEGT in the germline V gene. CDR3 region: CASSEGGPNQPQHF. DNA of the CDR3: TGTGCCAGCAGTGAAGGGGGGCCAAATCAGCCCCAGCATTTT.

There are many counts of this clonotype. The chain carries TRBV20-1 and TRBJ2-7; 8 bases map to TRBD2. Germline CDR1 is DFQATT and CDR2 is SNEGSKA (reference sequence). The CDR3 has 12 amino acids. J lost 6 bases, V lost 1 base, and 2 bases had no gene match. The CDR3 DNA is TGCAGTGCTAGAGTTCTAGCGGGCGAGCAGTACTTC. Its translation: CSARVLAGEQYF.

About this clonotype itself: A much larger clone lies a single base off, so this may be a read error. The rearrangement uses TRBV28 and TRBJ2-1; maybe TRBD1 (6 bases). The ends were cut back, 8 bases at V and 15 bases at J, with 26 bases in the middle. Germline assignment: CDR1 MDHEN and CDR2 SYDVKM. This CDR3 has 14 amino acids. CDR3 DNA sequence: TGTGCCAGCTCACCAAGACCGATACAGGGTCCGCGGTTCTTC. Translating gives CASSPRPIQGPRFF.

This sequence joins TRBV3-1 and TRBJ2-7; D call uncertain. Germline V gives CDR1 LGHDT, CDR2 YNNKEL (reference sequence). The V and J ends lost 3 bases and 7 bases respectively, with 16 bases between them. This CDR3 has 14 amino acids. This CDR3 reads CASSHESTLGEQYF. The CDR3 DNA reads as TGTGCCAGCAGCCATGAATCTACTTTGGGAGAGCAGTACTTC.

This rearrangement joins TRBV9 to TRBJ2-5, with TRBD2 matching 7 bases. V shed 0 bases and J 2 bases; nucleotides not matched to a gene: 4. The germline CDR1 and CDR2 sequences are SGDLS and YYNGEE. The CDR3 length is 15 residues. The CDR3 region has the DNA TGTGCCAGCAGCGTAGAGGGGACTACACAAGAGACCCAGTACTTC. It encodes CASSVEGTTQETQYF. The variable domain in full, completed from reference TRBV9 and TRBJ2-5, reads DSGVTQTPKHLITATGQRVTLRCSPRSGDLSVYWYQQSLDQGLQFLIQYYNGEERAKGNILERFSAQQFPDLHSELNLSSLELGDSALYFCASSVEGTTQETQYFGPGTRLLVL.

This clonotype was seen ten or more times. The chain carries TRBV12-3 or TRBV12-4 and TRBJ2-4; D unclear. V gave up 0 bases and J gave up 6 bases, with 12 bases separating them. The CDR3 length is 15 residues. CDR3 nucleotide sequence: TGTGCCAGCAGTTTAGCTGCGGTCCTGGCAAACATTCAGTACTTC. This codes for CASSLAAVLANIQYF.

Notes on this clonotype: This may come from a read error, since a much larger clone is one base off. CDR3 sequence (DNA): TGTGCCAACAGTTTAGGCCGCTGGCATAGCAATCAGCCCCAGCATTTT. Its protein is CANSLGRWHSNQPQHF. This chain connects TRBV12-3 or TRBV12-4 to TRBJ1-5; D gene ambiguous. The CDR3 totals 16 residues.

This clonotype was seen at least ten times. The V gene is TRBV13, the J gene TRBJ2-1; TRBD2 aligns across 8 bases. This CDR3 spans 17 amino acids. The V gene's germline CDR1 is PRHDT and CDR2 FYEKMQ (reference sequence). Trimming removed 4 bases from V and 5 bases from J; junction bases left unmatched: 13. The CDR3 here is CASSSFHSGKGDNEQFF. The CDR3 nucleotides are TGTGCCAGCAGCTCCTTTCATAGCGGGAAAGGTGACAATGAGCAGTTCTTC. The full variable domain, rest sourced from reference TRBV13 and TRBJ2-1, is AAGVIQSPRHLIKEKRETATLKCYPIPRHDTVYWYQQGPGQDPQFLISFYEKMQSDKGSIPDRFSAQQFSDYHSELNMSSLELGDSALYFCASSSFHSGKGDNEQFFGPGTRLTVL.

This clonotype was seen ten or more times. The chain joins TRBV2 to TRBJ1-1; 7 nucleotides agree with TRBD1. J was trimmed by 1 base and V by 3 bases; bases with no gene match: 5. The CDR3 extends over 15 amino acids. The germline V gene encodes CDR1 SNHLY and CDR2 FYNNEI. CDR3 in amino acids: CASSDLGQPNTEAFF. The CDR3, as DNA: TGTGCCAGCAGTGATTTGGGACAGCCGAACACTGAAGCTTTCTTT. The full variable domain, rest sourced from reference TRBV2 and TRBJ1-1, is EPEVTQTPSHQVTQMGQEVILRCVPISNHLYFYWYRQILGQKVEFLVSFYNNEISEKSEIFDDQFSVERPDGSNFTLKIRSTKLEDSAMYFCASSDLGQPNTEAFFGQGTRLTVV.